This passage covers 29 T cell receptor beta chains from one sample sequenced in a study of cytomegalovirus exposure and HLA in healthy donors. The primer mix had 60 Vbeta and 13 Jbeta primers. TCRdb's table, derived via immunoSEQ multiplex PCR, lists solely in-frame clones and lacks some. Altogether fewer than 200,000 clones are present, over 70% being singletons, with the ten largest covering about 7.9%. The material sequenced was PBMCs. These receptors were taken from a male donor in good health and CMV-seropositive.

The genes are TRBV5-1 and TRBJ2-7; 7 nucleotides align to TRBD2. V lost 5 bases and J lost 2; bases outside the gene matches: 4. The CDR3 is made up of 13 amino acids. Germline CDR1 and CDR2: SGHRS and YFSETQ. The CDR3 sequence is CASRYGGAYEQYF. For the CDR3, the DNA is TGCGCCAGCAGATATGGGGGGGCCTACGAGCAGTACTTC.

CDR3 coding DNA: TGCGCCAGCAGCTTTTCTAGCCAAGAGACCCAGTACTTC. Its translation is CASSFSSQETQYF. The chain joins TRBV5-1 to TRBJ2-5; D is unresolved. This CDR3 has 13 residues. Germline V lookup: CDR1 SGHRS, CDR2 YFSETQ. V lost 2 bases and J 1 base, leaving 6 bases between the germline ends.

The CDR3 bases are TGCAGTGCGAACAGGGAGACCCAGTACTTC. It translates to CSANRETQYF. The rearrangement joins TRBV20-1 to TRBJ2-5; D possibly corresponds to TRBD1 (5 bases). This CDR3 contains 10 residues. V lost 6 bases to trimming and J lost 5 bases, with 7 bases between them. Germline CDR1 DFQATT, CDR2 SNEGSKA (reference sequence).

The V gene is TRBV2, the J gene TRBJ2-5; 9 nucleotides line up with TRBD2. The DNA end is a closer match to TRBJ2-7, so the J assignment may be wrong. CDR3 length equals 14 residues. Germline CDR1 SNHLY, CDR2 FYNNEI. CDR3 loop: CASIGAGGPYEQYF. CDR3 nucleotides: TGTGCCAGCATTGGAGCGGGGGGTCCCTACGAGCAGTACTTC.

The genes are TRBV2 and TRBJ1-1, with 7 bases lining up with TRBD1. Germline CDR1 SNHLY, CDR2 FYNNEI. There are 14 residues in the CDR3. Trimming removed 8 bases from V and 4 bases from J; junction bases left unmatched: 10. CDR3 nucleotide sequence: TGTGCCAGCCGACAGGGAACCCTAGGCACTGAAGCTTTCTTT. Translation gives CASRQGTLGTEAFF.

A few counts support this clone. Since the CDR3 does not end with the conserved phenylalanine or tryptophan, this likely comes from a read error. It is unclear where the CDR3 begins or ends on the DNA, so no DNA is shown, and the CDR3 is as TCRdb lists it. CDR3 sequence: CASSAPVRTVI. This chain joins TRBV6-4 and TRBJ1-2; the table's D call, TRBD1, has no DNA check behind it. Ends included, the CDR3 has 11 residues. Germline V gives CDR1 MRHNA, CDR2 SNTAGT.

The chain carries TRBV7-2 and TRBJ1-1; 9 bases are a match to TRBD1. J lost 5 bases, V lost 5 bases, and 9 bases had no gene match. Per germline, CDR1 SGHTA and CDR2 FQGNSA. CDR3 length: 15 residues. CDR3 coding DNA: TGTGCCAGCAGCGCCGAGACAGGGGGTCGGACTGAAGCTTTCTTT. This codes for CASSAETGGRTEAFF.

The rearrangement uses TRBV2 and TRBJ2-7; 8 nucleotides match TRBD2. Unmatched junction bases numbered 7, after V lost 7 bases and J lost 2 bases. There are 14 residues in the CDR3. CDR1 and CDR2 (germline): SNHLY, FYNNEI. CDR3 sequence (DNA): TGTGCCAGCATTGGGGTAGCGGGAACCTACGAGCAGTACTTC. Protein sequence: CASIGVAGTYEQYF.

The chain carries TRBV11-3 and TRBJ2-3; D may be TRBD1 (7 bases). The CDR3 is made up of 15 amino acids. The germline V gene encodes CDR1 SGHNT and CDR2 YENEEA. Trimming took off 5 bases at V and 5 bases at J, with 17 bases between the two ends. The DNA of the CDR3 is TGTGCCAGCAGCCAGGGACTGCGACAGGGAGATACGCAGTATTTT. Translating it yields CASSQGLRQGDTQYF.

V gene TRBV10-3 combines with J gene TRBJ2-1; tentatively, D is TRBD2 (6 bases). The CDR3 totals 15 residues. V lost 3 bases and J lost 1, with 10 bases in between. Germline assignment: CDR1 ENHRY and CDR2 SYGVKD. The CDR3 protein is CAISERGASYNEQFF. In nucleotides, the CDR3 is TGTGCCATCAGTGAACGCGGGGCGTCCTACAATGAGCAGTTCTTC.

The chain employs TRBV6-1 and TRBJ2-3; 8 bases align to TRBD1. V dropped 4 bases and J dropped 4; count of bases not matched to a gene: 13. The CDR3 is made up of 17 amino acids. Germline-derived CDR1 and CDR2 are MNHNS and SASEGT. The CDR3 DNA reads as TGTGCCAGCAGTGGCCGGTGGGGCAGGGGGCGTGCAGATACGCAGTATTTT. The encoded protein is CASSGRWGRGRADTQYF.

CDR3 in DNA: TGTGCCTGGAGTGTAGGGCAGGGAAACACTGAAGCTTTCTTT. It yields the protein CAWSVGQGNTEAFF. The rearrangement links TRBV30 to TRBJ1-1, with D possibly TRBD1 on 5 matching bases. Germline-derived CDR1 and CDR2 are GTSNPN and SVGIG (reference sequence). V was cut by 0 bases and J by 2 bases, with 10 bases left in between. CDR3 size: 14 residues.

This clone was seen a handful of times. This chain connects TRBV29-1 to TRBJ1-1; TRBD1 agrees at 10 bases. The germline CDR1 and CDR2 sequences are SQVTM and ANQGSEA. Trimming removed 6 bases from V and 6 bases from J; junction bases left unmatched: 4. The CDR3 spans 12 residues. CDR3: CSVGQGDAEAFF. CDR3 in DNA: TGCAGCGTCGGACAGGGGGACGCTGAAGCTTTCTTT.

The rearrangement joins TRBV27 to TRBJ1-1, with a possible D match to TRBD1 (6 bases). This CDR3 is 14 amino acids long. V was pared by 2 bases and J by 3 bases, with 10 bases between. Germline CDR1 MNHEY, CDR2 SMNVEV (reference sequence). DNA for the CDR3: TGTGCCAGCAGTTTAACCAGGGGCGACACTGAAGCTTTCTTT. This sequence encodes CASSLTRGDTEAFF.

This clone was recorded only once. The chain employs TRBV4-1 and TRBJ2-2; 7 positions agree with TRBD1. Per the germline V gene, CDR1 is MGHRA and CDR2 is YSYEKL. The V segment lost 1 base and the J segment 4 bases; nucleotides outside the gene matches: 3. The CDR3 totals 15 residues. Here the CDR3 reads CASSQGGQRTGELFF. CDR3 sequence (DNA): TGCGCCAGCAGCCAAGGGGGACAGCGCACCGGGGAGCTGTTTTTT.

The chain employs TRBV7-9 and TRBJ1-1; TRBD1 matches at 9 bases. The J segment lost 3 bases and the V segment lost 5 bases, leaving 7 bases of the junction unmatched. This CDR3 is 15 amino acids long. CDR1 is SEHNR, CDR2 FQNEAQ, per germline (reference sequence). DNA for the CDR3: TGTGCCAGCAGCACCCTACAGGGGGCCGACACTGAAGCTTTCTTT. It encodes CASSTLQGADTEAFF.

The chain carries TRBV28 and TRBJ1-2, with 8 nucleotides matching TRBD1. Trimming removed 5 bases from V and 4 bases from J; junction bases left unmatched: 6. CDR1 and CDR2 from the germline V gene are MDHEN and SYDVKM. The CDR3 extends over 14 amino acids. This CDR3 reads CASSVGTGTYGYTF. CDR3 nucleotide sequence: TGTGCCAGCAGTGTCGGGACAGGAACCTATGGCTACACCTTC.

CDR3 region: CSVAGAGYGYTF. The CDR3 bases are TGCAGCGTGGCGGGCGCAGGATATGGCTACACCTTC. This chain joins TRBV29-1 and TRBJ1-2; D remains ambiguous. The CDR3 runs 12 residues. Germline V gives CDR1 SQVTM, CDR2 ANQGSEA. V shed 6 bases and J shed 5 bases, with 13 bases lying between them.

The genes are TRBV6-6 and TRBJ2-7; 12 bases are shared with TRBD1. Germline V lookup: CDR1 MNHNY, CDR2 SVGAGI (reference sequence). With 5 bases clipped from V and 5 bases from J, the junction kept 4 bases outside the gene matches. The CDR3 consists of 14 residues. The CDR3: CASSTGTGGNEQYF. The CDR3, as DNA: TGTGCCAGCAGTACCGGGACAGGGGGCAACGAGCAGTACTTC.

The CDR3 sequence is CASSQGDRRQHF. DNA of the CDR3: TGTGCCAGCAGCCAGGGGGACAGGCGCCAGCATTTT. This chain links TRBV7-9 with TRBJ1-5; 8 nucleotides align to TRBD1. Germline CDR1 and CDR2: SEHNR and FQNEAQ (reference sequence). V was pared by 5 bases and J by 12 bases, with 6 bases of the junction left unmatched. The CDR3 is made up of 12 amino acids.

About this clone itself: Within the sample, other DNA sequences also encode this same CDR3. The CDR3 here is CASSEDRGAYNEQFF. CDR3 coding DNA: TGTGCCAGCAGTGAGGACAGGGGGGCTTACAATGAGCAGTTCTTC. This chain connects TRBV6-1 to TRBJ2-1, with 10 bases aligning to TRBD1. Unmatched junction bases numbered 3, after V lost 3 bases and J lost 4 bases. This CDR3 has 15 amino acids. Germline V gives CDR1 MNHNS, CDR2 SASEGT.

V is TRBV5-6 and J is TRBJ2-1; tentatively, D is TRBD2 (6 bases). Germline values: CDR1 SGHDT, CDR2 YYEEEE. The V end lost 0 bases, the J end lost 1 base, and 11 bases lay between the germline ends. The CDR3 is made up of 16 amino acids. In nucleotides, the CDR3 is TGTGCCAGCAGCTTGGTTGGGACTGAATCCTACAATGAGCAGTTCTTC. It specifies CASSLVGTESYNEQFF.

Only a few counts were recorded for this clone. The chain is built from TRBV6-1 and TRBJ1-5; 7 bases are shared with TRBD1. The V gene's germline CDR1 is MNHNS and CDR2 SASEGT. The CDR3 has 10 residues. Unmatched junction bases numbered 6, after V lost 10 bases and J lost 12 bases. The CDR3 loop reads CATSGTVQHF. In DNA, the CDR3 is TGTGCCACCTCCGGGACAGTCCAGCATTTT.

The chain is built from TRBV29-1 and TRBJ2-7; 9 bases map to TRBD1. Trimming cost V 4 bases and J 4 bases; bases outside gene matches: 5. Per the germline V gene, CDR1 is SQVTM and CDR2 is ANQGSEA. The CDR3 spans 13 residues. The CDR3 sequence is CSVGGQGRYEQYF. The DNA of the CDR3 is TGCAGCGTTGGGGGACAGGGTAGGTACGAGCAGTACTTC.

This chain joins TRBV19 and TRBJ2-5; 12 nucleotides line up with TRBD2. The J segment lost 6 bases and the V segment lost 4 bases, leaving 3 bases of the junction unmatched. This CDR3 contains 14 residues. Germline assignment: CDR1 LNHDA and CDR2 SQIVND (reference sequence). The CDR3 DNA reads TGTGCCAGTAGTACTAGCGGGGGGGCTCAGACCCAGTACTTC. Translating gives CASSTSGGAQTQYF.

DNA for the CDR3: TGTGCCTGGGACCCTACAGGGGGCGGCTATGGCTACACCTTC. This sequence encodes CAWDPTGGGYGYTF. This chain joins TRBV30 and TRBJ1-2; TRBD1 aligns across 9 bases. V shed 5 bases and J 4 bases; nucleotides not matched to a gene: 8. Germline CDR1 reads GTSNPN; CDR2 reads SVGIG (reference sequence). The CDR3 consists of 14 residues. The full variable domain, with the rest looked up from reference TRBV30 and TRBJ1-2, is SQTIHQWPATLVQPVGSPLSLECTVEGTSNPNLYWYRQAAGRGLQLLFYSVGIGQISSEVPQNLSASRPQDRQFILSSKKLLLSDSGFYLCAWDPTGGGYGYTFGSGTRLTVV.

In this sample, this clone turned up a few times. The chain recombines TRBV6-5 with TRBJ1-1; D is ambiguous. The CDR3 length is 13 residues. Germline-derived CDR1 and CDR2 are MNHEY and SVGAGI. Trimming pared 6 bases from V and 5 bases from J, leaving 13 bases between. The CDR3 is CASSPSGRTEAFF. Here the CDR3 DNA reads TGTGCCAGCAGCCCCTCGGGTCGGACTGAAGCTTTCTTT.

The chain couples TRBV30 to TRBJ2-7, with TRBD1 as a possible D gene (5 bases). The CDR3 runs 13 residues. CDR1 is GTSNPN and CDR2 is SVGIG in the germline V gene (reference sequence). The germline V and J ends were trimmed by 5 bases and 6 bases, with 17 bases remaining between them. CDR3 in amino acids: CAWSRGQGSEQYF. CDR3 coding DNA: TGTGCCTGGTCGCGCGGCCAGGGAAGCGAGCAGTACTTC.

The chain recombines TRBV18 with TRBJ1-1; a possible D gene is TRBD1 (6 bases). Germline values: CDR1 KGHSH, CDR2 LQKENI. The V end was cut by 4 bases, the J end by 2 bases, with 17 bases between. CDR3 length: 16 residues. In DNA, the CDR3 is TGTGCCAGCTCACGAATTAATGGACAGCCAAACACTGAAGCTTTCTTT. It yields the protein CASSRINGQPNTEAFF.